This TCR beta chain was observed in a study of T cell responses to AZD1222 COVID-19 vaccine. Study-wide findings and caveats: Among vaccine-associated CD4 TCRs, coverage spanned spike, with dominance at 160-218 and 743-854. Every sample of the repertoires postdated the peak T cell response. Possibly, clonal diversity was underestimated; donors were largely white British and included more females.

Concerning this clone itself: Its antigen is unidentified.

With 0 bases removed from V and 2 bases from J, the gap between germline ends came to 11 bases. Germline CDR1 is SGDLS and CDR2 is YYNGEE. The CDR3 contains 15 residues. Generated by immunoSEQ multiplex PCR, the TCRdb table keeps only in-frame clones and is missing some. The table includes about 140,000 clones, roughly nine tenths detected once. The V call is TRBV9, the J call TRBJ1-1; possibly TRBD1 for D (6 bases). The source was peripheral blood, collected 28 days after the second dose of the MenACWY control vaccine. The receptor was derived from an adult who received the MenACWY meningococcal vaccine as a control. CDR3 loop: CASSVATGSNTEAFF. The CDR3 DNA sequence: TGTGCCAGCAGCGTAGCTACAGGGAGTAACACTGAAGCTTTCTTT. Using reference TRBV9 and TRBJ1-1 for the parts outside the CDR3, the full variable domain is DSGVTQTPKHLITATGQRVTLRCSPRSGDLSVYWYQQSLDQGLQFLIQYYNGEERAKGNILERFSAQQFPDLHSELNLSSLELGDSALYFCASSVATGSNTEAFFGQGTRLTVV.